One T cell receptor beta chain is described in this entry. Its antigen is as yet unknown. The starting template was genomic DNA from bulk tumor, roughly 610 ng per sample. Each primary tumor yielded several biopsies, collected far apart from one another at surgery. The study cohort was described as untreated, and its members had newly diagnosed non-small cell lung cancer. They went on to have curative surgery. The sample belongs to a study of immune heterogeneity within non-small cell lung tumors. The CDR3 has 13 amino acids. V gave up 6 bases and J gave up 5 bases, with 11 bases separating them. CDR1 and CDR2 (germline): SGHTA, FQGNSA. Study findings and constraints: Individual patients mostly differed in their high-frequency T-cell receptor beta clonotypes. Identical dominant CDR3 beta clonotypes were found repeatedly across the tumor sites of a single patient, and these appeared alongside high-frequency clones that were unique to particular tumor locations.

It was with 32 V and 13 J primers that multiplex PCR amplified TCR beta CDR3. TCRdb re-called the multiplex PCR reads through MiXCR, storing one row per CDR3 protein. Among thousands of distinct CDR3 sequences listed, 45% to 55% were seen once. The chain carries TRBV7-2 and TRBJ2-4; D is unclear. The receptor was isolated from a man aged 55 to 69 with non-small cell lung cancer. The sequenced material came from lung tumor tissue. The DNA for the CDR3 is TGTGCCAGCAGTTTGCCGGGTCAAAACATTCAGTACTTC. It specifies CASSLPGQNIQYF.